The sequence of this T cell receptor beta chain was determined in a study of T cell changes during pregnancy in multiple sclerosis (dated by TCRdb to the late 2010s). Turning to the overall study: Changes in the T cell repertoire over the course of pregnancy were examined in this study in women with multiple sclerosis.

Remarks on this clone: The antigen it recognizes is unknown. The sample holds no much larger clone one base away, and base qualities are not on file.

Library construction relied on the immunoSEQ multiplex PCR assay. TCRdb took over this immuneACCESS table, retaining in-frame rearrangements with V and J assigned. Such tables are incomplete; in checked studies, under half of the missing clones stem from an unresolved V gene, and the remainder is unexplained. The sample table contains about 67,000 clones; only one count was recorded for 91% of them. About 1.5% of the sample belongs to the ten largest clones. This clonotype originated in a female donor with multiple sclerosis, enrolled in a pregnancy study. Sequenced material: peripheral blood, taken in the second trimester of pregnancy.

The DNA is TGTGCCAGCAGTTTATATCGGGGTGAAGCTTTCTTT. It translates as CASSLYRGEAFF. The chain links TRBV27 with TRBJ1-1, with no D gene named confidently. V was cut back by 1 base and J by 7 bases, leaving a gap of 7 bases between them. The CDR3 runs 12 amino acids, cysteine and phenylalanine included. The only DNA kept is the CDR3, 36 bases in frame from the first base. Based on the germline V gene (reference sequence), the CDR1 and CDR2 sequences are MNHEY and SMNVEV.